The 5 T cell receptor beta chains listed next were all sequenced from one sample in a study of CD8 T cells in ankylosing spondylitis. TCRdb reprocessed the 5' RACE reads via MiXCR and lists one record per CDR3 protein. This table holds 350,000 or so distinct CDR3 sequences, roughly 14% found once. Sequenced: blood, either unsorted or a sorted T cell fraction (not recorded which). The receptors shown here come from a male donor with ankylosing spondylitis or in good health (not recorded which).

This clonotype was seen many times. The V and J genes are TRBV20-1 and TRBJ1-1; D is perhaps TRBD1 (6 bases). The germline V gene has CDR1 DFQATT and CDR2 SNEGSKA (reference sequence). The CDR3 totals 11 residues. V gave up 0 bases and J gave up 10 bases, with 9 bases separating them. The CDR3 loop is CSAREQGRAFF. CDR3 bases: TGCAGTGCTAGAGAGCAGGGGAGAGCTTTCTTT.

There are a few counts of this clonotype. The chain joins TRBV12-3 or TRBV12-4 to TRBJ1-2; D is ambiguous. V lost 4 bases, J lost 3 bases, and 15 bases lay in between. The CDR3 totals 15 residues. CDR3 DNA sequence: TGTGCCAGCAGTTGGGTCACAAATTCGGACTATGGCTACACCTTC. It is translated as CASSWVTNSDYGYTF.

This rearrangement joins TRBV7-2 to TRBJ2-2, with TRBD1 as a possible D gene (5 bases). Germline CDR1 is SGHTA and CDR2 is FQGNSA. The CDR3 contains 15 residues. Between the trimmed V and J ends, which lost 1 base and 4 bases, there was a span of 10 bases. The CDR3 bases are TGTGCCAGCAGCTTAGATACAGGACGCACCGGGGAGCTGTTTTTT. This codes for CASSLDTGRTGELFF.

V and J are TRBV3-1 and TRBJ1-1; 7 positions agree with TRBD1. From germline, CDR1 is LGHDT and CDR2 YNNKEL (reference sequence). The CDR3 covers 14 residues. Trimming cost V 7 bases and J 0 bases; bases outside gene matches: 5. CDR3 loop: CASTPTGLNTEAFF. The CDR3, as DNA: TGTGCCAGCACCCCGACAGGGTTGAACACTGAAGCTTTCTTT. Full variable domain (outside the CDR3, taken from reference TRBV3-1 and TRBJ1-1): DTAVSQTPKYLVTQMGNDKSIKCEQNLGHDTMYWYKQDSKKFLKIMFSYNNKELIINETVPNRFSPKSPDKAHLNLHINSLELGDSAVYFCASTPTGLNTEAFFGQGTRLTVV.

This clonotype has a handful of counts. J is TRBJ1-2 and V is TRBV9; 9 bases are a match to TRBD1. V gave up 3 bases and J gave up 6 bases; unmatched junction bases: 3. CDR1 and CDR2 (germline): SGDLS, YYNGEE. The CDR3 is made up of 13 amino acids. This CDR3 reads CASSATGGDGYTF. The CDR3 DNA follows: TGTGCCAGCAGCGCTACAGGGGGCGATGGCTACACCTTC. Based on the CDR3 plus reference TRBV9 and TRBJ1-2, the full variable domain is DSGVTQTPKHLITATGQRVTLRCSPRSGDLSVYWYQQSLDQGLQFLIQYYNGEERAKGNILERFSAQQFPDLHSELNLSSLELGDSALYFCASSATGGDGYTFGSGTRLTVV.